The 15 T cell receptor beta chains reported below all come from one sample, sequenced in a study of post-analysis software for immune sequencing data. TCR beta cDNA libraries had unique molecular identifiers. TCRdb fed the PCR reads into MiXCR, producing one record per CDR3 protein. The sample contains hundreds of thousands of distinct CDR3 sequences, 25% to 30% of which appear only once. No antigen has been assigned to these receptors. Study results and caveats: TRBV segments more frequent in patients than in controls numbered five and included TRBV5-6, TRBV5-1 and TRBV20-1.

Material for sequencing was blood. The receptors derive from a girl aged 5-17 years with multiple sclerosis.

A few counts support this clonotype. The CDR3 here is CATSDPSGEETQYF. The CDR3 coding sequence is TGTGCCACCAGTGATCCTAGCGGAGAAGAGACCCAGTACTTC. The gene calls are TRBV24-1 and TRBJ2-5; TRBD2 matches 7 bases. This CDR3 has 14 residues. Losses at the gene ends were 3 bases for V and 3 bases for J; bases not matched to a gene: 3. Germline V gene lookup returns CDR1 KGHDR and CDR2 SFDVKD.

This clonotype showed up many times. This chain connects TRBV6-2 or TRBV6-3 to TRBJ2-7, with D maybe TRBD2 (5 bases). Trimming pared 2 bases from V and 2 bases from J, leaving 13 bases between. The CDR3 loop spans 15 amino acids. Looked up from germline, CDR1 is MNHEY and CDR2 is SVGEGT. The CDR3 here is CASSYLSGLTYEQYF. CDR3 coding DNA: TGTGCCAGCAGTTACCTGTCGGGGTTAACCTACGAGCAGTACTTC.

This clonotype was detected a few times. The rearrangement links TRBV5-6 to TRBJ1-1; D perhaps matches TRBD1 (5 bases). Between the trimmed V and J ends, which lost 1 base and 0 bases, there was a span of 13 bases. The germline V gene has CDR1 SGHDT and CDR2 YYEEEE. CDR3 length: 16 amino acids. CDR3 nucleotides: TGTGCCAGCAGCTTGTGGGGGGGTCTTATGAACACTGAAGCTTTCTTT. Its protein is CASSLWGGLMNTEAFF.

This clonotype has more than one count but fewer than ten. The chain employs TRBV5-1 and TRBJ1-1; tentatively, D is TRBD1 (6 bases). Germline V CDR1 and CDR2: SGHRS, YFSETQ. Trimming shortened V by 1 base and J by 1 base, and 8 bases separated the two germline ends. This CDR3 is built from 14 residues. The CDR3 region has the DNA TGCGCCAGCAGCTTGACAGGGAAGAACACTGAAGCTTTCTTT. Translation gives CASSLTGKNTEAFF.

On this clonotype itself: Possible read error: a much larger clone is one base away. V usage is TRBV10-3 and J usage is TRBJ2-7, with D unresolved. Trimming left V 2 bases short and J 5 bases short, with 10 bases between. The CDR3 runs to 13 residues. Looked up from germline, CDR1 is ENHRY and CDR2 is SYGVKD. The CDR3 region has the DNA TGTGCCATCAGTGAGAGTATAAGGGACGAGCAGTACTTC. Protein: CAISESIRDEQYF.

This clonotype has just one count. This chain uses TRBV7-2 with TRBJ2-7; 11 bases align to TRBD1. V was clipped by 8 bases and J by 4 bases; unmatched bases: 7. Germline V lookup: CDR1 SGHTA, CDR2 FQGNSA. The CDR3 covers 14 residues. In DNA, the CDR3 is TGTGCCAGCGCGGGGGGACAGGGGGTTTACGAGCAGTACTTC. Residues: CASAGGQGVYEQYF.

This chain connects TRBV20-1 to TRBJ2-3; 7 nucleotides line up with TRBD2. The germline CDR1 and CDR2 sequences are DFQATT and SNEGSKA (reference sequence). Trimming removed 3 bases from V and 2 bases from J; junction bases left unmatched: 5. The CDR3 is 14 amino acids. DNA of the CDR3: TGCAGTGCTAGGCGGGGGTTCTTCACAGATACGCAGTATTTT. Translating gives CSARRGFFTDTQYF.

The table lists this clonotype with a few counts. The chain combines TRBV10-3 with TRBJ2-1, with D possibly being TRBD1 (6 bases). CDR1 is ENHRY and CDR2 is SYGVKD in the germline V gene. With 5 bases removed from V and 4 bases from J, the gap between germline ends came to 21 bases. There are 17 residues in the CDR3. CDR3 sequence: CAISNRKGQGNYNEQFF. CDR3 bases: TGTGCCATCAGTAATAGAAAGGGTCAGGGGAATTACAATGAGCAGTTCTTC.

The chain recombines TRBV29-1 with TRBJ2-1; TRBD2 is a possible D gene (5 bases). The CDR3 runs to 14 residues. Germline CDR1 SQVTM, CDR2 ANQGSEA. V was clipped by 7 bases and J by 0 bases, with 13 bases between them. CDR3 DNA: TGCAGCGCCCCGGACTGGAGCTCCTACAATGAGCAGTTCTTC. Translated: CSAPDWSSYNEQFF.

This CDR3 is CASSRGEGFSYEQYF. The CDR3 nucleotides are TGCGCCAGCAGCCGTGGGGAGGGCTTTTCCTACGAGCAGTACTTC. The J gene is TRBJ2-7, the V gene TRBV5-1, with 7 bases lining up with TRBD2. The CDR3 consists of 15 residues. The V gene's germline CDR1 is SGHRS and CDR2 YFSETQ. After removal of 4 bases from V and 1 base from J, the junction contained 8 bases not matched to a gene.

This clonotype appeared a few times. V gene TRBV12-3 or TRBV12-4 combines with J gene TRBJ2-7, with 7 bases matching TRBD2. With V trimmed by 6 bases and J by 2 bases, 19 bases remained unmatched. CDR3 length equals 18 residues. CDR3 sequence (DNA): TGTGCCAGCAGCTCCGTTCAGGGCGGGGGATTACCTACCTACGAGCAGTACTTC. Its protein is CASSSVQGGGLPTYEQYF.

The CDR3 spells CASSSTPVGEAFF. CDR3 coding DNA: TGTGCCAGCAGCTCTACCCCGGTAGGTGAAGCTTTCTTT. The V gene is TRBV28, the J gene TRBJ1-1; D uncertain. Deletions cut 6 bases from V and 7 bases from J, with 15 bases between. Germline V gene data show CDR1 as MDHEN and CDR2 as SYDVKM. The CDR3 totals 13 residues.

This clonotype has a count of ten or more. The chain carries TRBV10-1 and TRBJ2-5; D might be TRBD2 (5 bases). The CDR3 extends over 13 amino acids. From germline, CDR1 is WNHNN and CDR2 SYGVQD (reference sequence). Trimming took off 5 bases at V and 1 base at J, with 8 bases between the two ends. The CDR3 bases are TGCGCCAGCAGTAGCGGATTCCAAGAGACCCAGTACTTC. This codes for CASSSGFQETQYF.

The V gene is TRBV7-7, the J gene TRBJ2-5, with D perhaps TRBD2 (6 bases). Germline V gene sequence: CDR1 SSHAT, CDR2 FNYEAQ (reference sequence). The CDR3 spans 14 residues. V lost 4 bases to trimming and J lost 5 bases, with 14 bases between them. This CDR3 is CASSSTPAGETQYF. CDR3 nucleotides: TGTGCCAGCAGCTCGACACCGGCGGGGGAGACCCAGTACTTC.

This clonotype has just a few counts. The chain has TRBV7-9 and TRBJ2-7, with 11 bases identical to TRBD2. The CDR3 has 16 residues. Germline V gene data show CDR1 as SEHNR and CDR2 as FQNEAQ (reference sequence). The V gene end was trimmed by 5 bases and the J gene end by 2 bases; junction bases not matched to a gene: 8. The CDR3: CASSLHPSGRTYEQYF. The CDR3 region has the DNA TGTGCCAGCAGCCTTCACCCTAGCGGGAGGACCTACGAGCAGTACTTC.